The next 2 T cell receptor beta chains were all read from a single sample in a study of blood T cells in healthy people across ages. Together with a sample-barcoded 5' primer, a J-beta primer mix was included in a second PCR lasting roughly 6 to 12 cycles. TCRdb reprocessed the 5' RACE reads with MiXCR, giving one entry per CDR3 protein. This table holds 1.4 million or so distinct CDR3 sequences, approximately 43% found once. Sample: blood. Receptors originate from a woman under 30 in good health.

This clonotype was seen only once. A much larger clone differs by one base, so this may be a read error. V gene TRBV12-3 or TRBV12-4 combines with J gene TRBJ2-1; the match to TRBD2 covers 11 bases. The J call may be mistaken, given a closer DNA end match to TRBJ2-7. This CDR3 comprises 16 residues. The CDR3 bases are TGTGCCAGCAGTTTAGCGACTACTAGCGGGAGCAATGAGCAGTACTTC. It encodes CASSLATTSGSNEQYF.

The chain combines TRBV6-5 with TRBJ1-1; unclear D gene. V lost 0 bases and J 0 bases, leaving 5 bases between the germline ends. Per germline, CDR1 MNHEY and CDR2 SVGAGI. This CDR3 spans 14 amino acids. The CDR3 reads CASSYSQVNTEAFF. The CDR3 DNA reads TGTGCCAGCAGTTACTCGCAGGTGAACACTGAAGCTTTCTTT.